This passage covers 28 T cell receptor beta chains from one sample sequenced in a study of cytomegalovirus exposure and HLA in healthy donors. Sequencing used immunoSEQ multiplex PCR; TCRdb keeps in-frame clones, though not all of them. The sample shows some 68,000 clones, just under 95% of them seen only once. The specimen sequenced was PBMCs. These receptor sequences come from a man younger than 30 in good health and CMV-seropositive.

This chain joins TRBV18 and TRBJ2-2; 14 nucleotides match TRBD2. Germline-derived CDR1 and CDR2 are KGHSH and LQKENI. The CDR3 sequence is 17 residues long. Unmatched junction bases numbered 5, after V lost 6 bases and J lost 2 bases. CDR3 residues: CASSQGLAGVNTGELFF. Written as DNA, the CDR3 is TGTGCCAGCTCCCAGGGACTAGCGGGAGTAAACACCGGGGAGCTGTTTTTT.

The V gene is TRBV2, the J gene TRBJ1-3; D unresolved. The V end was cut by 4 bases, the J end by 4 bases, with 20 bases between. Germline CDR1 SNHLY, CDR2 FYNNEI. The CDR3 has 17 amino acids. The CDR3 DNA is TGTGCCAGCAGTGCCCCTCGAGTTCCTAGCCCAGGAAACACCATATATTTT. This sequence encodes CASSAPRVPSPGNTIYF.

This chain uses TRBV5-1 with TRBJ2-5; D is possibly TRBD2 (5 bases). Germline V gene sequence: CDR1 SGHRS, CDR2 YFSETQ. The V end lost 2 bases, the J end lost 5 bases, and 16 bases lay between the germline ends. CDR3 length: 15 residues. The DNA for the CDR3 is TGCGCCAGCAGCTTTTCCCAGACTAATGCGGAGACCCAGTACTTC. Protein product: CASSFSQTNAETQYF.

V is TRBV5-1 and J is TRBJ2-3; 7 bases match TRBD1. V trimming: 4 bases; J trimming: 6 bases; junction bases outside the gene matches: 8. This CDR3 contains 14 residues. CDR1 SGHRS and CDR2 YFSETQ come from the germline V gene. Written as DNA, the CDR3 is TGCGCCAGCAGCGTGACAGGGATTCGTGATACGCAGTATTTT. Translating gives CASSVTGIRDTQYF.

The chain has TRBV7-2 and TRBJ2-3; 9 nucleotides line up with TRBD2. This CDR3 has 16 residues. The V gene's germline CDR1 is SGHTA and CDR2 FQGNSA. V lost 5 bases, J lost 4 bases, and 10 bases stayed unmatched. The CDR3 is CASSRAGGSVADTQYF. The CDR3 coding sequence is TGTGCCAGCAGCCGCGCGGGGGGGAGCGTCGCAGATACGCAGTATTTT.

This chain joins TRBV4-1 and TRBJ2-2, with 9 bases that match TRBD1. Germline V CDR1 and CDR2: MGHRA, YSYEKL. The CDR3 contains 16 residues. V lost 1 base to trimming and J lost 6 bases; unmatched junction nucleotides: 6. CDR3 amino acids: CASSQVGQGLPGELFF. The CDR3, as DNA: TGCGCCAGCAGCCAAGTGGGACAGGGACTGCCCGGGGAGCTGTTTTTT.

The chain carries TRBV2 and TRBJ1-6, with D possibly TRBD1 on 6 matching bases. This CDR3 region has 16 residues. Germline V CDR1 and CDR2: SNHLY, FYNNEI. The V end was cut by 8 bases, the J end by 0 bases, with 14 bases between. The CDR3 bases are TGTGCCAGCCGACCTGGACAGAGCTCCTATAATTCACCCCTCCACTTT. This gives the protein CASRPGQSSYNSPLHF.

The chain links TRBV5-1 to TRBJ1-1, with unresolved D. In germline, CDR1 is SGHRS, CDR2 YFSETQ. The CDR3 totals 11 residues. The V and J ends lost 3 bases and 4 bases respectively, with 4 bases between them. The CDR3 coding sequence is TGCGCCAGCAGCTCCCGCACTGAAGCTTTCTTT. Protein: CASSSRTEAFF.

This chain links TRBV28 with TRBJ2-7; 7 bases align to TRBD1. Germline V lookup: CDR1 MDHEN, CDR2 SYDVKM. V trimming: 3 bases; J trimming: 11 bases; junction bases outside the gene matches: 13. The CDR3 contains 14 residues. CDR3 sequence (DNA): TGTGCCAGCAGTTTCAGCGACAGGGTTTCTACGGAGTACTTC. Protein product: CASSFSDRVSTEYF.

This chain links TRBV6-5 with TRBJ1-1; perhaps TRBD1 as D (6 bases). The CDR3 totals 15 residues. CDR1 is MNHEY and CDR2 is SVGAGI in the germline V gene. V dropped 6 bases and J dropped 2 bases, with 16 bases sitting between them. This chain's CDR3 is CASSSPRGGNTEAFF. CDR3 nucleotides: TGTGCCAGCAGCTCCCCGAGGGGGGGAAACACTGAAGCTTTCTTT.

J is TRBJ1-1 and V is TRBV14, with D tentatively TRBD1 (6 bases). V was cut by 0 bases and J by 4 bases, with 12 bases left in between. The length of the CDR3 is 15 residues. CDR1 and CDR2 (germline): SGHDN, FVKESK. CDR3 nucleotides: TGTGCCAGCAGCCAAGATGGGGGCCGGGGCACTGAAGCTTTCTTT. Translation gives CASSQDGGRGTEAFF.

This clone was counted only a few times. This sequence joins TRBV7-2 and TRBJ1-1; 8 bases line up with TRBD1. Germline V lookup: CDR1 SGHTA, CDR2 FQGNSA. The CDR3 contains 13 residues. Losses at the gene ends were 4 bases for V and 11 bases for J; bases not matched to a gene: 9. The CDR3 DNA reads as TGTGCCAGCAGCTCCTACAGGGGGGCGAGGGCTTTCTTT. Its protein is CASSSYRGARAFF.

The CDR3 sequence is CASSVGQGANTGELFF. The DNA for the CDR3 is TGTGCCAGCAGCGTAGGACAGGGGGCGAACACCGGGGAGCTGTTTTTT. The V call is TRBV9, the J call TRBJ2-2, with 9 nucleotides matching TRBD1. This CDR3 has 16 amino acids. Germline CDR1 and CDR2: SGDLS and YYNGEE. V was clipped by 0 bases and J by 0 bases; unmatched bases: 0.

V gene TRBV2 combines with J gene TRBJ2-5; D remains ambiguous. The CDR3 runs 12 residues. The germline V gene has CDR1 SNHLY and CDR2 FYNNEI. The germline V and J ends were trimmed by 2 bases and 3 bases, with 4 bases remaining between them. As DNA, the CDR3 is TGTGCCAGCAGTGAAAGAGAAGAGACCCAGTACTTC. This gives the protein CASSEREETQYF.

The rearrangement uses TRBV25-1 and TRBJ2-7, with D possibly matching TRBD2 (6 bases). The CDR3 is 14 residues long. Trimming left V 5 bases short and J 5 bases short, with 16 bases between. Germline V gene data show CDR1 as MGHDK and CDR2 as SYGVNS. The CDR3 DNA sequence: TGTGCCAGCAGTTATATCGGGAGAACAGACGAGCAGTACTTC. This encodes CASSYIGRTDEQYF.

This chain uses TRBV28 with TRBJ2-5; 7 nucleotides match TRBD1. Germline V gene sequence: CDR1 MDHEN, CDR2 SYDVKM. With V trimmed by 3 bases and J by 1 base, 2 bases remained unmatched. The CDR3 runs 14 residues. Written as DNA, the CDR3 is TGTGCCAGCAGTTTCTACAGGGGCCAAGAGACCCAGTACTTC. Residues: CASSFYRGQETQYF. Based on the CDR3 plus reference TRBV28 and TRBJ2-5, the full variable domain is DVKVTQSSRYLVKRTGEKVFLECVQDMDHENMFWYRQDPGLGLRLIYFSYDVKMKEKGDIPEGYSVSREKKERFSLILESASTNQTSMYLCASSFYRGQETQYFGPGTRLLVL.

This clone was observed once. The chain links TRBV7-8 to TRBJ1-4; 7 bases map to TRBD1. The germline V gene has CDR1 SGHVS and CDR2 FQNEAQ. CDR3 size: 15 residues. V lost 4 bases and J lost 6; bases outside the gene matches: 8. CDR3 sequence reads: CASSWGQPIYEKLFF. CDR3 DNA: TGTGCCAGCAGCTGGGGACAGCCAATTTATGAAAAACTGTTTTTT.

The chain employs TRBV6-1 and TRBJ2-2; D possibly corresponds to TRBD2 (5 bases). The CDR3 totals 13 residues. Germline V gene data show CDR1 as MNHNS and CDR2 as SASEGT. V gave up 1 base and J gave up 9 bases, with 9 bases separating them. In DNA form, the CDR3 reads TGTGCCAGCAGTGAAGTAGGACTTAGGGAGCTGTTTTTT. It translates to CASSEVGLRELFF.

The chain couples TRBV28 to TRBJ1-2; D is unresolved. The CDR3 length is 11 residues. With 3 bases removed from V and 5 bases from J, the gap between germline ends came to 4 bases. CDR1 and CDR2 from the germline V gene are MDHEN and SYDVKM. The CDR3 sequence is CASSFPYGYTF. DNA of the CDR3: TGTGCCAGCAGTTTCCCTTATGGCTACACCTTC.

The chain joins TRBV5-6 to TRBJ2-7; a possible D gene is TRBD2 (5 bases). This CDR3 spans 14 amino acids. Germline V gene data show CDR1 as SGHDT and CDR2 as YYEEEE. V gave up 4 bases and J gave up 3 bases, with 14 bases separating them. CDR3 amino acids: CASSSTSQGYEQYF. The CDR3 nucleotides are TGTGCCAGCAGCAGCACTAGTCAAGGCTACGAGCAGTACTTC.

This clone was recorded only once. This chain joins TRBV9 and TRBJ2-3; 14 bases fit TRBD2. The CDR3 is 21 amino acids. CDR1 SGDLS and CDR2 YYNGEE come from the germline V gene. Trimming took 2 bases from V and 5 from J; bases not matched to a gene: 19. The CDR3 bases are TGTGCCAGCAGCGTCCGACCGGGACTAGCGGGAGCTCCTCATTCGGGAGATACGCAGTATTTT. Protein: CASSVRPGLAGAPHSGDTQYF.

This rearrangement joins TRBV19 to TRBJ2-3, with 9 bases lining up with TRBD1. Trimming removed 3 bases from V and 4 bases from J; junction bases left unmatched: 5. CDR1 and CDR2 (germline): LNHDA, SQIVND (reference sequence). This CDR3 is 15 amino acids long. The CDR3: CASSIDRGAADTQYF. CDR3 DNA sequence: TGTGCCAGTAGTATTGACAGGGGGGCCGCAGATACGCAGTATTTT.

The chain is built from TRBV7-9 and TRBJ2-7; 11 bases align to TRBD2. This CDR3 has 14 amino acids. Germline V lookup: CDR1 SEHNR, CDR2 FQNEAQ (reference sequence). V shed 1 base and J 11 bases; nucleotides not matched to a gene: 7. The CDR3 DNA reads as TGTGCCAGCAGCTTAGGGCCTAGCGGGAGGACGGAGTACTTC. Its protein product is CASSLGPSGRTEYF.

The table lists this clone with a count of one. This chain uses TRBV2 with TRBJ2-5; 9 bases align to TRBD2. Germline CDR1 SNHLY, CDR2 FYNNEI. This CDR3 region has 16 residues. V lost 1 base, J lost 3 bases, and 6 bases stayed unmatched. DNA of the CDR3: TGTGCCAGCAGTGAAGAGCTAGCGGGACCTAAAGAGACCCAGTACTTC. Residues: CASSEELAGPKETQYF.

The chain joins TRBV5-1 to TRBJ1-5, with 10 bases matching TRBD1. CDR3 length: 15 residues. Germline CDR1 and CDR2: SGHRS and YFSETQ. The V gene end was trimmed by 2 bases and the J gene end by 7 bases; junction bases not matched to a gene: 6. This CDR3 is CASSFIPGQGQPQHF. Here the CDR3 DNA reads TGCGCCAGCAGCTTTATACCGGGACAGGGGCAGCCCCAGCATTTT.

V usage is TRBV30 and J usage is TRBJ1-5; 8 positions match TRBD1. Germline lookup yields CDR1 GTSNPN and CDR2 SVGIG (reference sequence). Unmatched junction bases numbered 1, after V lost 2 bases and J lost 4 bases. This CDR3 comprises 13 residues. The CDR3 DNA sequence: TGTGCCTGGAGTACAGGGGGGAATCAGCCCCAGCATTTT. It codes for CAWSTGGNQPQHF.

The rearrangement joins TRBV11-2 to TRBJ1-1; TRBD1 matches at 9 bases. The length of the CDR3 is 14 residues. V trimming: 5 bases; J trimming: 0 bases; junction bases outside the gene matches: 1. CDR1 is SGHAT and CDR2 is FQNNGV in the germline V gene. The CDR3 nucleotides are TGTGCCAGCAGCAGGACAGGGGTGAACACTGAAGCTTTCTTT. Translating gives CASSRTGVNTEAFF.

The rearrangement links TRBV11-1 to TRBJ2-1, with D maybe TRBD2 (6 bases). V lost 0 bases and J 6 bases, leaving 6 bases between the germline ends. The CDR3 is 13 amino acids. CDR1 is SGHAT and CDR2 is FQDESV in the germline V gene (reference sequence). The CDR3 sequence is CASSLAGGNEQFF. The CDR3 nucleotides read TGTGCCAGCAGCTTAGCGGGGGGCAATGAGCAGTTCTTC.